The present T cell receptor beta chain was sequenced within a study of shared clonotypes between healthy human individuals. Study in general: Each donor's CD8 memory used one plate, CD8 naive two, each CD4 subset three.

This clone was found a few times. Measured with immunoSEQ multiplex PCR; TCRdb has only the in-frame clones, and not every one. The table lists just under 350,000 clones, about 73% of them singletons. Memory CD4+ cells were the fraction left after CD45RA+ naive selection. The CDR3 runs 20 residues. V was pared by 5 bases and J by 1 base, with 16 bases of the junction left unmatched. Germline CDR1 and CDR2: LNHDA and SQIVND (reference sequence). Sequenced sample: memory CD4+ T cells sorted from blood. Subset denoted: CD45RA-negative fraction. The clonotype originates from a man aged 25-45 years in good health. The chain joins TRBV19 to TRBJ2-4; 11 bases are shared with TRBD1. The CDR3 DNA follows: TGTGCCAGTAGTCCCCTACGGACAGGGGGCGCTTTCATGGCCAAAAACATTCAGTACTTC. The encoded protein is CASSPLRTGGAFMAKNIQYF.